This TCR beta chain was identified in a study of blood T cells in healthy people across ages. On this clonotype: Its antigen is not identified.

Isolation recovered at least 6 million PBMCs from every sample. A J-beta primer mix and a sample-barcoded 5' primer were used in a second PCR of about 7 to 12 cycles. One entry per CDR3 protein, called by TCRdb with MiXCR from the 5' RACE reads. The sample carries some 850,000 distinct CDR3 sequences, around a quarter recorded once. General study findings and limits: Older individuals had lower TCR beta diversity per million T cells (the decline was roughly linear).

The CDR3 loop spans 12 amino acids. Trimming left V 5 bases short and J 3 bases short, with 8 bases between. Germline V CDR1 and CDR2: DFQATT, SNEGSKA (reference sequence). These sequences were also reported in another study, on T cells of mothers and their children. As that study records: Reverse transcription into cDNA received all extracted RNA, at approximately 1.5 ug per 15 ul. Using the M1S primer, the second PCR added sample barcodes along with 2-4 random nucleotides.

This receptor was obtained from a boy between 10 and 17 years old in good health. Sequenced material: blood. V usage is TRBV20-1 and J usage is TRBJ1-5, with D uncertain. CDR3 sequence: CSARIDNQPQHF. The CDR3 nucleotides read TGCAGTGCTCGGATAGACAATCAGCCCCAGCATTTT.